The 7 T cell receptor beta chains below come from one sample, sequenced in a study of CD8+CD57+ T cells in acquired aplastic anemia. Genomic DNA served as template for TCR beta VDJ and CDR3 profiling. TCRdb passed the reads through MiXCR, listing each CDR3 protein once. Counted here are 200,000 to 250,000 distinct CDR3 sequences, 34% occurring once; the ten biggest clones make up roughly 1.1%. Material for sequencing was sorted CD4+, CD8+, or CD8+CD57+ T cells (not recorded which) from PBMCs. The receptors stem from a human donor in good health, serving as a control.

The chain carries TRBV5-1 and TRBJ1-4; D unclear. Trimming cost V 2 bases and J 0 bases, with 14 bases left between them. The CDR3 runs to 17 residues. Germline CDR1 reads SGHRS; CDR2 reads YFSETQ. The CDR3 region is CASSFDTDGATNEKLFF. CDR3 DNA sequence: TGCGCCAGCAGCTTTGATACTGACGGTGCAACTAATGAAAAACTGTTTTTT.

This chain connects TRBV20-1 to TRBJ2-3; 13 bases are a match to TRBD2. The CDR3 has 17 amino acids. CDR1 is DFQATT and CDR2 is SNEGSKA in the germline V gene (reference sequence). Losses at the gene ends were 0 bases for V and 4 bases for J; bases not matched to a gene: 7. The CDR3 sequence is CSARDLGTSGDSDTQYF. The CDR3 bases are TGCAGTGCTAGAGATCTCGGGACTAGCGGGGACTCAGATACGCAGTATTTT.

The J gene is TRBJ2-1, the V gene TRBV7-3; 8 bases map to TRBD2. The germline gives CDR1 SGHTA, CDR2 FQGTGA. J lost 7 bases, V lost 5 bases, and 10 bases had no gene match. There are 15 residues in the CDR3. CDR3 bases: TGTGCCAGCAGCCCGGACGGGGGGGCCCGAAATGAGCAGTTCTTC. Its protein is CASSPDGGARNEQFF.

This clonotype was found many times. V gene TRBV19 combines with J gene TRBJ2-5; unclear D gene. Germline V gene data show CDR1 as LNHDA and CDR2 as SQIVND (reference sequence). CDR3 length: 13 residues. The V and J ends lost 5 bases and 1 base respectively, with 8 bases between them. This chain's CDR3 is CASSSTRQETQYF. In DNA, the CDR3 is TGTGCCAGTAGTTCGACACGCCAAGAGACCCAGTACTTC.

At least ten counts were recorded for this clonotype. The chain uses TRBV2 and TRBJ1-3, with D hard to call. The V gene lost 2 bases and the J gene lost 0 bases, with 5 bases spanning the gap. Germline values: CDR1 SNHLY, CDR2 FYNNEI. The CDR3 has 14 amino acids. CDR3 amino acids: CASSEHSSGNTIYF. In DNA, the CDR3 is TGTGCCAGCAGTGAACACAGCTCTGGAAACACCATATATTTT.

A few counts support this clonotype. This chain connects TRBV6-2 or TRBV6-3 to TRBJ2-1; D might be TRBD1 (5 bases). V was clipped by 1 base and J by 8 bases, with 24 bases between them. The CDR3 length is 18 residues. Germline V gene sequence: CDR1 MNHEY, CDR2 SVGEGT. In nucleotides, the CDR3 is TGTGCCAGCAGTTACTTCCAGGGCCCTAGGTCCTTGGTGGATGAGCAGTTCTTC. Amino acids: CASSYFQGPRSLVDEQFF.

This clonotype showed up many times. J is TRBJ1-2 and V is TRBV5-1; tentative D call: TRBD1 (5 bases). CDR1 SGHRS and CDR2 YFSETQ come from the germline V gene. CDR3 length equals 13 residues. V lost 1 base and J 7 bases, leaving 11 bases between the germline ends. This chain's CDR3 is CASSLSTGGGYTF. CDR3 DNA: TGCGCCAGCAGCTTGTCAACAGGTGGTGGCTACACCTTC.